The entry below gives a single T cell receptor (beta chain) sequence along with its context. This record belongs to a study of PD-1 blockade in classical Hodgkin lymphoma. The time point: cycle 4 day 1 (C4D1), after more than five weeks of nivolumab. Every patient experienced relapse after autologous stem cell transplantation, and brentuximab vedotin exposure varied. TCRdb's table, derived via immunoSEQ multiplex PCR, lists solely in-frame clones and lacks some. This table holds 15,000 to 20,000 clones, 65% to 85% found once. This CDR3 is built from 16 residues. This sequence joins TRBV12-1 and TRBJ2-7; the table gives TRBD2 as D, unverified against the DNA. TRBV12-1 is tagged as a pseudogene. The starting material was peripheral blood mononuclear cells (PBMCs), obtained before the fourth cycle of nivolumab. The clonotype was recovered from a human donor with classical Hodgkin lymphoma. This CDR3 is CASSFGGGRRSYEQYF. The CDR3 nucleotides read TGTGCCAGCAGCTTTGGGGGCGGGAGGCGCTCCTACGAGCAGTACTTC.